This T cell receptor beta chain appears in the sequencing data of a study of cytomegalovirus exposure and HLA in healthy donors. The study's findings and limits: Sequencing had likely introduced a cluster of highly shared sequence variants as an artifact. Among immune exposure information, only CMV serostatus was available. An analysis done earlier found most TCR beta V segments productive about 87% or about 30% of the time. Later findings reportedly placed an Asian-associated ancestry cluster below the 666-donor mean for N-insertions.

V was trimmed by 5 bases and J by 4 bases, leaving 8 bases between them. The CDR3 sequence is 12 residues long. Germline V CDR1 and CDR2: SEHNR, FQNEAQ (reference sequence). With regard to this clone: Its antigen is as yet unknown.

PCR employed 60 Vbeta and 13 Jbeta primers. Assay used: immunoSEQ multiplex PCR; TCRdb lists only in-frame clones, some missing. The repertoire includes about 120,000 clones, 75% to 90% of them detected once, and about 1.8% sits in the top ten. This TCR was sampled from a man aged 35-49 years in good health and CMV-seronegative. Source material: PBMCs. The chain employs TRBV7-9 and TRBJ2-5; D remains unclear. The CDR3 spells CASSRSVETQYF. CDR3 DNA: TGTGCCAGCAGCCGGAGCGTAGAGACCCAGTACTTC.